This is a list of T cell receptor beta chains from one sample in a study of blood T cell repertoires in COVID-19. Sequencing was performed with immunoSEQ multiplex PCR; in TCRdb, only in-frame clones are kept and a portion is missing. The sample has more than 90,000 clones; 80% to 85% are singletons. Material: peripheral blood. The receptors stem from a man aged 65 to 85 with acute or convalescent COVID-19. CDR3s include the opening cysteine and the closing phenylalanine or tryptophan. D genes are given only for firm matches. The size field is filled for only some rows; it gives once, few, many or a size class.

len	v_gene	d_gene	abundance	j_gene	CDR3nt	CDR3aa
12	TRBV2	-	-	TRBJ1-4	TGTGCCAGCACAGGGGAAGTTGAAAAACTGTTTTTT	CASTGEVEKLFF
14	TRBV14	-	-	TRBJ1-1	TGTGCCAGCAGCCAAGATCGAGGCACCACTGAAGCTTTCTTT	CASSQDRGTTEAFF
15	TRBV24-1	TRBD1	-	TRBJ2-7	TGTGCCACCAGTGACACCAGGGGGTTGAACTACGAGCAGTACTTC	CATSDTRGLNYEQYF
14	TRBV11-3	TRBD1	-	TRBJ1-1	TGTGCCAGCAGCTTCGGGACAGGGGGCTCTGAAGCTTTCTTT	CASSFGTGGSEAFF
13	TRBV9	TRBD1	-	TRBJ1-1	TGTGCCAGCAGCGCGACAGGGTCCACTGAAGCTTTCTTT	CASSATGSTEAFF
15	TRBV28	TRBD1	many	TRBJ1-5	TGTGCCAGCAGCCCTACCGGACAGGGGGATCAGCCCCAGCATTTT	CASSPTGQGDQPQHF
13	TRBV7-2	-	-	TRBJ1-1	TGTGCCAGCAGCTTACCGTTTGGAGGGGTGGCTTTCTTT	CASSLPFGGVAFF
13	TRBV28	-	-	TRBJ1-1	TGTGCCAGCAATTGGGCCATGAACACTGAAGCTTTCTTT	CASNWAMNTEAFF
14	TRBV7-2	-	once	TRBJ1-5	TGTGCCAGCAGCTTCGACAGTGGCAATCAGCCCCAGCATTTT	CASSFDSGNQPQHF
13	TRBV5-1	-	-	TRBJ1-1	TGCGCCAGCAGCGCCCAGGGGTACACTGAAGCTTTCTTT	CASSAQGYTEAFF
12	TRBV10-3	-	-	TRBJ1-1	TGTGCCACCCAAGAGAGAACGGAGGCAGCTTTCTTT	CATQERTEAAFF
13	TRBV12-5	-	-	TRBJ2-3	TGTGCTAGTGGTTTGGACGGTACAGATACGCAGTATTTT	CASGLDGTDTQYF
18	TRBV4-1	-	-	TRBJ1-4	TGCGCCAGCAGCCCTAAATCACCACAGGACCCAACTAATGAAAAACTGTTTTTT	CASSPKSPQDPTNEKLFF
16	TRBV4-2	-	once	TRBJ1-3	TGTGCCAGCAGCCAAGGAGGGACTGACTCTGGAAACACCATATATTTT	CASSQGGTDSGNTIYF
17	TRBV30	-	-	TRBJ2-1	TGTGCCTGGAGCGACTTTATCATGGTCGGGAGTGCTAATGAGCAGTTCTTC	CAWSDFIMVGSANEQFF
16	TRBV11-2	-	-	TRBJ1-3	TGTGCCAGCAGCTTAGAACAGCCGAGCTCTGGAAACACCATATATTTT	CASSLEQPSSGNTIYF
14	TRBV6-4	TRBD1	few	TRBJ1-1	TGTGCCAGCAGTGCACAGGGGGCGAACACTGAAGCTTTCTTT	CASSAQGANTEAFF
15	TRBV9	-	once	TRBJ2-7	TGTGCCAGCAGCGTAGGTCCAGGACTGCCATACGAGCAGTACTTC	CASSVGPGLPYEQYF
17	TRBV5-1	-	-	TRBJ1-6	TGCGCCAGCAACCCCGTTCCGCTGAGCTCCTATAATTCACCCCTCCACTTT	CASNPVPLSSYNSPLHF
14	TRBV2	TRBD2	-	TRBJ2-7	TGTGCCAGCAGTGTCGACGGGAGGGCCCACGAGCAGTACTTC	CASSVDGRAHEQYF